This T cell receptor (beta chain) emerged from a study of OX40 agonist ivuxolimab in advanced cancers. Study context: An agonistic human IgG2 monoclonal antibody against OX40 (CD134) was given.

With 4 bases removed from V and 5 bases from J, the gap between germline ends came to 10 bases. Germline CDR1 SGHDT, CDR2 YYEEEE. The CDR3 has 13 amino acids. Libraries were prepared by immunoSEQ multiplex PCR; TCRdb keeps only in-frame clonotypes and omits some of them. The top ten clones hold around 0.6% of a sample with roughly 61,000 clones, approximately 86% of them seen once. Note on this clone: As yet, its antigen is unknown.

Study-wide results and limits: Averaging showed that CD8+ T cells had more expanded clones than CD4+ did. By week 6 at 0.1 to 3.0 mg/kg, blood CD4+ and CD8+ T cells had expanded clonally.

The specimen was CD4+ or CD8+ T cells sorted from blood, collected in a trial of the OX40 agonist ivuxolimab. The chain carries TRBV5-6 and TRBJ1-3; D unresolved. This clonotype originated in an adult with an advanced solid tumor such as melanoma, head and neck, liver or kidney cancer. DNA for the CDR3: TGTGCCAGCAGCCCTCAATCAAGAAACACCATATATTTT. It codes for CASSPQSRNTIYF.